The 10 T cell receptor beta chains below were found in one sample sequenced in a study of ipilimumab plus nivolumab after autologous stem cell transplantation (dated by TCRdb to the early 2020s). The library was generated by the immunoSEQ multiplex PCR assay. In its TCRdb copy, this immuneACCESS table keeps in-frame sequences only and misses some clones. Where compared with another copy, unresolved V genes explain less than half of these, and the others have no known cause. Counted in this sample were roughly 10,000 clones; under 85% of them appeared once. The ten largest account for approximately 8.9% of the sample. The sequences come from PBMCs, collected in a trial of ipilimumab plus nivolumab as post-transplant consolidation. The receptors here all came from a male donor with diffuse large B-cell lymphoma.

The chain uses TRBV7-2 and TRBJ2-5, with D perhaps matching TRBD2 (6 bases). Germline V lookup: CDR1 SGHTA, CDR2 FQGNSA. V was clipped by 1 base and J by 4 bases, with 13 bases between them. CDR3 length equals 15 residues. The CDR3 loop is CASSLDSGTLETQYF. In DNA, the CDR3 is TGTGCCAGCAGCTTAGACTCCGGGACTTTAGAGACCCAGTACTTC.

The chain joins TRBV18 to TRBJ2-3, with TRBD2 matching 8 bases. Germline trimming cut 4 bases from V and 1 base from J; bases unmatched to any gene: 4. The CDR3 length is 15 residues. CDR1 KGHSH and CDR2 LQKENI come from the germline V gene. CDR3 nucleotides: TGTGCCAGCTCACGCGCGGGGGGCCGCACAGATACGCAGTATTTT. It specifies CASSRAGGRTDTQYF.

The chain carries TRBV27 and TRBJ2-5; D is perhaps TRBD1 or TRBD2 (6 bases each). The CDR3 runs 15 residues. In germline, CDR1 is MNHEY, CDR2 SMNVEV (reference sequence). The V end lost 1 base, the J end lost 11 bases, and 20 bases lay between the germline ends. The CDR3 sequence: CASSLLPQGPGEQYF. The CDR3 bases are TGTGCCAGCAGTTTATTGCCCCAGGGGCCGGGAGAGCAGTACTTC.

This sequence joins TRBV5-5 and TRBJ2-1; tentative D call: TRBD1 (6 bases). Per the germline V gene, CDR1 is SGHKS and CDR2 is YYEKEE (reference sequence). Trimming pared 3 bases from V and 2 bases from J, leaving 21 bases between. This CDR3 has 18 residues. CDR3 sequence: CASSSTPGRDITYNEQFF. Here the CDR3 DNA reads TGTGCCAGCAGCTCTACCCCGGGCAGGGACATAACCTACAATGAGCAGTTCTTC.

The rearrangement links TRBV5-8 to TRBJ1-4; no clear D. This CDR3 has 14 amino acids. Trimming took 4 bases from V and 5 from J, leaving 12 bases between them. Looked up from germline, CDR1 is SGHTS and CDR2 is YDEGEE. CDR3 protein: CASSPWRKNEKLFF. The CDR3 coding sequence is TGTGCCAGCAGCCCGTGGAGGAAAAATGAAAAACTGTTTTTT.

The chain joins TRBV13 to TRBJ1-1; D not resolved. Trimming took 1 base from V and 0 from J, leaving 9 bases between them. CDR1 and CDR2 from the germline V gene are PRHDT and FYEKMQ (reference sequence). The CDR3 is 15 amino acids. The CDR3 nucleotides read TGTGCCAGCAGCTTAGAAAGGAGACTGAACACTGAAGCTTTCTTT. Amino acid sequence: CASSLERRLNTEAFF.

A single count supports this clone. The chain carries TRBV6-1 and TRBJ2-1; D uncertain. The CDR3 extends over 11 amino acids. Trimming took 6 bases from V and 10 from J, leaving 10 bases between them. In germline, CDR1 is MNHNS, CDR2 SASEGT. CDR3: CASSKSREQFF. DNA for the CDR3: TGTGCCAGCAGCAAGTCCCGCGAGCAGTTCTTC.

The chain recombines TRBV18 with TRBJ1-4, with D uncertain. The germline gives CDR1 KGHSH, CDR2 LQKENI. V lost 6 bases and J lost 4, with 18 bases in between. This CDR3 is built from 16 residues. CDR3 sequence: CASSRRPSELNEKLFF. The CDR3 DNA reads as TGTGCCAGCTCCCGCCGTCCGTCGGAACTTAATGAAAAACTGTTTTTT. The variable domain in full, with the rest retrieved from reference TRBV18 and TRBJ1-4, is NAGVMQNPRHLVRRRGQEARLRCSPMKGHSHVYWYRQLPEEGLKFMVYLQKENIIDESGMPKERFSAEFPKEGPSILRIQQVVRGDSAAYFCASSRRPSELNEKLFFGSGTQLSVL.

The CDR3 loop is CASSANRQVDSNQPQHF. In nucleotides, the CDR3 is TGTGCCAGCTCCGCTAACAGACAGGTTGATAGCAATCAGCCCCAGCATTTT. J is TRBJ1-5 and V is TRBV18; D perhaps matches TRBD1 (6 bases). The V and J ends lost 6 bases and 0 bases respectively, with 18 bases between them. The V gene's germline CDR1 is KGHSH and CDR2 LQKENI. CDR3 size: 17 residues.

V is TRBV6-5 and J is TRBJ2-3; TRBD1 matches at 7 bases. CDR3 length: 14 amino acids. Germline CDR1 reads MNHEY; CDR2 reads SVGAGI. J gave up 5 bases and V 4 bases, and 6 bases lay outside the gene matches. CDR3 in DNA: TGTGCCAGCAGTTTTAGGGGGCGCGGAGATACGCAGTATTTT. This sequence encodes CASSFRGRGDTQYF.